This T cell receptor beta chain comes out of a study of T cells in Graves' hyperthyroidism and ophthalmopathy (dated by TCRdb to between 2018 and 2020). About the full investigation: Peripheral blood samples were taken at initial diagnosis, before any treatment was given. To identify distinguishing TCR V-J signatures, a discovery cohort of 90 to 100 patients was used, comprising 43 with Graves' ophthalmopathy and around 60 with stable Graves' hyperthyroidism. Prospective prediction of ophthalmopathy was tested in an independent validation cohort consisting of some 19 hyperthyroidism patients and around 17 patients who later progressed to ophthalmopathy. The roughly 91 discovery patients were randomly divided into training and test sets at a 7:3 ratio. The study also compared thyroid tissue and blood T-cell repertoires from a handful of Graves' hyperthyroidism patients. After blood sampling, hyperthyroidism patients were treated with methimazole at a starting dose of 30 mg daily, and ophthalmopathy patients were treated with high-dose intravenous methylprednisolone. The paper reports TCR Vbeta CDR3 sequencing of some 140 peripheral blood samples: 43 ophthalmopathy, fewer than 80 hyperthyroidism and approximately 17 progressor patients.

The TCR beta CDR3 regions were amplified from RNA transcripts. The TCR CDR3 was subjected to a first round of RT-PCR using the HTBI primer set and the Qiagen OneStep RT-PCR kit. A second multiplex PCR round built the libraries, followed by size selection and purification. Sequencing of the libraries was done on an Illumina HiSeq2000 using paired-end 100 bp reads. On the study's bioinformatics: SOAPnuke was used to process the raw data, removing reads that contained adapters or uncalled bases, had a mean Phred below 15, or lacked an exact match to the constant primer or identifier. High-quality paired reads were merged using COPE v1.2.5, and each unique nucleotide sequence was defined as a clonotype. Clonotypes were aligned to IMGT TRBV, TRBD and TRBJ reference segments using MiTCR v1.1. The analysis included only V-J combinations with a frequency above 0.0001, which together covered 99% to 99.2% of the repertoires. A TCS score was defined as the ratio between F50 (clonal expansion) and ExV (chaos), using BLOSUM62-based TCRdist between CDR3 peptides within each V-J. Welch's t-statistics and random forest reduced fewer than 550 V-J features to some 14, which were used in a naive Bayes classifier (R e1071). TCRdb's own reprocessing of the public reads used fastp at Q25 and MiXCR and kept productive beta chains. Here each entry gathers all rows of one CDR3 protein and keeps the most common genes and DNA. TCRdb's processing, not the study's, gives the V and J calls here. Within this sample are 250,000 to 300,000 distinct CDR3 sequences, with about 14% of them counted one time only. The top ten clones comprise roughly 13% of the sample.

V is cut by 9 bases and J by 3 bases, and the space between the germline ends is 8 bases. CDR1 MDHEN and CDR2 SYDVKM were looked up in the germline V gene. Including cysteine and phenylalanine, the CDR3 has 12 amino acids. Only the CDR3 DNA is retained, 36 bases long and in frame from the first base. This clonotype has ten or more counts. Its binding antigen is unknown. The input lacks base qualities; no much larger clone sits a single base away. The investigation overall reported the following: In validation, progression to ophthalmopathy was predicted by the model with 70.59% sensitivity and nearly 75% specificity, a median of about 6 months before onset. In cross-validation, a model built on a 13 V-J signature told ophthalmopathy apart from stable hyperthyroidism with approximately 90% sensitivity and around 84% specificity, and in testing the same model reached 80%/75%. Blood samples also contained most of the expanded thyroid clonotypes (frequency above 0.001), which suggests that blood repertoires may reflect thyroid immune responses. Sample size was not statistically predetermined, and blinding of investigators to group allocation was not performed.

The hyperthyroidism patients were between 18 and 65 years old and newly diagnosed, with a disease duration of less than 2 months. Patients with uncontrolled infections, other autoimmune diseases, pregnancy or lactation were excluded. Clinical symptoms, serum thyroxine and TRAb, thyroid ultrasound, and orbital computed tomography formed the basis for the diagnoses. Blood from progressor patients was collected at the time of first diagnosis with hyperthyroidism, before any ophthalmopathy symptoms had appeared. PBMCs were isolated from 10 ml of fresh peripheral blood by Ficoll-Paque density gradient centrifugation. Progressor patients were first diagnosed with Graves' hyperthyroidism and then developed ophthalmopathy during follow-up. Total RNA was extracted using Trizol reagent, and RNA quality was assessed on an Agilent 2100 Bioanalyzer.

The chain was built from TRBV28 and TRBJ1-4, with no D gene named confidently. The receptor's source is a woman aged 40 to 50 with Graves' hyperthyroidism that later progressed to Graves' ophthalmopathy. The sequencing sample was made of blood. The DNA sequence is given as TGTGCCAGGGGGTATCCTAATGAAAAACTGTTTTTT. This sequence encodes CARGYPNEKLFF.